One sample yielded the 26 T cell receptor beta chains listed below, sequenced in a study of control samples from healthy donors and cancer patients. Method: immunoSEQ multiplex PCR; TCRdb's copy keeps in-frame clones and lacks some. The table has around 180,000 clones, about 90% seen once; the top ten hold 4.9%. The sequenced sample consisted of blood. The receptors were gathered from a woman in her thirties in good health.

This clone was seen a single time. This chain uses TRBV12-3 or TRBV12-4 with TRBJ1-3; D perhaps matches TRBD1 (6 bases). This CDR3 comprises 12 residues. Trimming removed 10 bases from V and 8 bases from J, with 15 bases in between. Here the CDR3 DNA reads TGTGCCATCAAGGGGGATTCGGACACCATATATTTT. It yields the protein CAIKGDSDTIYF.

V gene TRBV19 combines with J gene TRBJ1-6, with D maybe TRBD1 (5 bases). The CDR3 extends over 16 amino acids. Looked up from germline, CDR1 is LNHDA and CDR2 is SQIVND (reference sequence). Deletions cut 6 bases from V and 4 bases from J, with 16 bases between. The chain's CDR3 is CASRADSGTYNSPLHF. CDR3 DNA: TGTGCCAGTAGAGCCGATTCCGGGACTTATAATTCACCCCTCCACTTT. Full variable domain (missing parts from reference TRBV19 and TRBJ1-6): DGGITQSPKYLFRKEGQNVTLSCEQNLNHDAMYWYRQDPGQGLRLIYYSQIVNDFQKGDIAEGYSVSREKKESFPLTVTSAQKNPTAFYLCASRADSGTYNSPLHFGNGTRLTVT.

The genes are TRBV6-5 and TRBJ2-3; D may be TRBD1 (6 bases). This CDR3 has 15 amino acids. The ends were cut back, 0 bases at V and 3 bases at J, with 10 bases in the middle. From germline, CDR1 is MNHEY and CDR2 SVGAGI. This CDR3 is CASSYSQGQTDTQYF. CDR3 DNA: TGTGCCAGCAGTTACTCGCAGGGGCAGACAGATACGCAGTATTTT.

The chain combines TRBV10-1 with TRBJ2-3, with D tentatively TRBD1 (5 bases). Trimming removed 8 bases at V and 2 bases at J, with 14 bases between. Germline V gene data show CDR1 as WNHNN and CDR2 as SYGVQD (reference sequence). This CDR3 comprises 14 residues. As DNA, the CDR3 is TGCGCCAGCCCTGGCCAGGACAACACAGATACGCAGTATTTT. Its protein is CASPGQDNTDTQYF.

V is TRBV6-5 and J is TRBJ2-1, with D unclear. This CDR3 region has 15 residues. Trimming pared 5 bases from V and 5 bases from J, leaving 16 bases between. Germline V gene data show CDR1 as MNHEY and CDR2 as SVGAGI. CDR3 sequence reads: CASSPTSGGHNEQFF. Written as DNA, the CDR3 is TGTGCCAGCAGTCCAACAAGTGGCGGACACAATGAGCAGTTCTTC.

The V gene is TRBV5-1, the J gene TRBJ2-2, with D perhaps TRBD1 (6 bases). The CDR3 contains 15 residues. Deletions cut 1 base from V and 3 bases from J, with 10 bases between. Germline CDR1 reads SGHRS; CDR2 reads YFSETQ. The CDR3 region has the DNA TGCGCCAGCAGCTTGAGGGACACTTACACCGGGGAGCTGTTTTTT. Amino acid sequence: CASSLRDTYTGELFF.

The V and J genes are TRBV28 and TRBJ1-1; no definite D call. Trimming pared 3 bases from V and 4 bases from J, leaving 9 bases between. Germline V gene sequence: CDR1 MDHEN, CDR2 SYDVKM. CDR3 size: 13 residues. CDR3 amino acids: CASSLAGSTEAFF. The CDR3 region has the DNA TGTGCCAGCAGTTTGGCAGGCTCCACTGAAGCTTTCTTT.

The chain employs TRBV6-2 or TRBV6-3 and TRBJ2-3, with D perhaps matching TRBD1 or TRBD2 (5 bases each). This CDR3 is built from 17 residues. Germline V lookup: CDR1 MNHEY, CDR2 SVGEGT. V dropped 0 bases and J dropped 5 bases, with 18 bases sitting between them. The CDR3 here is CASSYSRGVKARDTQYF. CDR3 sequence (DNA): TGTGCCAGCAGTTACTCGAGAGGGGTTAAAGCTAGAGATACGCAGTATTTT.

This rearrangement joins TRBV7-8 to TRBJ1-5; 7 nucleotides align to TRBD1. Germline CDR1 reads SGHVS; CDR2 reads FQNEAQ. V was pared by 1 base and J by 2 bases, with 5 bases of the junction left unmatched. This CDR3 spans 16 amino acids. CDR3 protein: CASSLVLTGGNQPQHF. The CDR3 nucleotides read TGTGCCAGCAGCTTAGTCCTAACAGGGGGCAATCAGCCCCAGCATTTT.

This chain connects TRBV21-1 to TRBJ2-1; no DNA check was done on the table's D call, TRBD2. TRBV21-1 is a recognized pseudogene. The CDR3 has 16 residues. DNA for the CDR3: TGTGCCAGCAGCAAACCCATAGCGGGAATAAGCAATGAGCAGTTCTTC. Residues: CASSKPIAGISNEQFF.

V and J are TRBV28 and TRBJ2-4; tentatively, D is TRBD2 (6 bases). This CDR3 comprises 16 residues. Germline V lookup: CDR1 MDHEN, CDR2 SYDVKM. V was pared by 6 bases and J by 0 bases, with 15 bases between. CDR3 loop: CASSKQGDLAKNIQYF. The CDR3 DNA is TGTGCCAGCAGCAAGCAAGGGGACTTAGCCAAAAACATTCAGTACTTC.

The rearrangement joins TRBV20-1 to TRBJ1-6; D gene unclear. V was trimmed by 3 bases and J by 7 bases, leaving 22 bases between them. There are 17 residues in the CDR3. The V gene's germline CDR1 is DFQATT and CDR2 SNEGSKA (reference sequence). The CDR3 region is CSASAPRAQGTNSPLHF. The CDR3 coding sequence is TGCAGTGCTAGTGCCCCCCGGGCCCAAGGTACCAATTCACCCCTCCACTTT.

This sequence joins TRBV7-8 and TRBJ1-4, with TRBD1 identical over 10 bases. Germline V gives CDR1 SGHVS, CDR2 FQNEAQ. The CDR3 loop spans 17 amino acids. Germline trimming cut 5 bases from V and 5 bases from J; bases unmatched to any gene: 11. The CDR3: CASSRDLDRGRNEKLFF. The CDR3 DNA follows: TGTGCCAGCAGCCGAGACTTAGACAGGGGGCGAAATGAAAAACTGTTTTTT. The complete variable domain, with remaining parts taken from reference TRBV7-8 and TRBJ1-4, reads GAGVSQSPRYKVAKRGQDVALRCDPISGHVSLFWYQQALGQGPEFLTYFQNEAQLDKSGLPSDRFFAERPEGSVSTLKIQRTQQEDSAVYLCASSRDLDRGRNEKLFFGSGTQLSVL.

The rearrangement links TRBV20-1 to TRBJ1-5, with 8 bases matching TRBD1. Germline CDR1 and CDR2: DFQATT and SNEGSKA (reference sequence). The CDR3 loop spans 14 amino acids. V lost 3 bases and J lost 4; bases outside the gene matches: 5. CDR3 loop: CSASRRGQNQPQHF. The CDR3 region has the DNA TGCAGTGCTAGTCGCAGGGGGCAAAATCAGCCCCAGCATTTT.

The chain combines TRBV27 with TRBJ2-5, with D tentatively TRBD2 (5 bases). Trimming shortened V by 4 bases and J by 8 bases, and 5 bases separated the two germline ends. Germline V lookup: CDR1 MNHEY, CDR2 SMNVEV (reference sequence). This CDR3 is built from 10 residues. CDR3 protein: CASSSGTQYF. The CDR3 DNA sequence: TGTGCCAGCAGTTCGGGAACCCAGTACTTC.

The chain employs TRBV27 and TRBJ2-2; either TRBD1 or TRBD2 may supply D (5 bases each). Germline lookup yields CDR1 MNHEY and CDR2 SMNVEV (reference sequence). The CDR3 runs 17 residues. The V and J ends lost 6 bases and 5 bases respectively, with 22 bases between them. CDR3 loop: CASSQSRDGGHTGELFF. The CDR3 DNA sequence: TGTGCCAGCAGCCAGTCCCGGGACGGTGGGCATACCGGGGAGCTGTTTTTT.

J is TRBJ2-1 and V is TRBV5-8; 12 bases line up with TRBD2. Germline V gene data show CDR1 as SGHTS and CDR2 as YDEGEE. The CDR3 covers 14 residues. V shed 6 bases and J 7 bases; nucleotides not matched to a gene: 5. The CDR3 sequence: CASTRLAGDNEQFF. In DNA form, the CDR3 reads TGTGCCAGCACGCGACTAGCGGGAGATAATGAGCAGTTCTTC.

The rearrangement links TRBV6-5 to TRBJ2-2, with unresolved D. CDR1 and CDR2 from the germline V gene are MNHEY and SVGAGI. The CDR3 spans 13 residues. Between the trimmed V and J ends, which lost 8 bases and 5 bases, there was a span of 12 bases. The CDR3 region is CASAGRVTGELFF. As DNA, the CDR3 is TGTGCCAGCGCCGGAAGGGTGACCGGGGAGCTGTTTTTT.

The CDR3 is CASTGRTGELFF. As DNA, the CDR3 is TGTGCCAGCACAGGGCGGACCGGGGAGCTGTTTTTT. The chain combines TRBV6-5 with TRBJ2-2; D perhaps matches TRBD1 (5 bases). The length of the CDR3 is 12 residues. The germline V and J ends were trimmed by 7 bases and 5 bases, with 8 bases remaining between them. Germline CDR1 and CDR2: MNHEY and SVGAGI.

The chain couples TRBV27 to TRBJ2-3; tentatively, D is TRBD1 (7 bases). This CDR3 has 17 residues. CDR1 is MNHEY, CDR2 SMNVEV, per germline (reference sequence). Trimming removed 2 bases from V and 2 bases from J, with 17 bases in between. CDR3 DNA: TGTGCCAGCAGTTTAAGGGGGCGGGGCCCCCCCACAGATACGCAGTATTTT. Encoded protein: CASSLRGRGPPTDTQYF.

This chain links TRBV14 with TRBJ1-6; D ambiguous. The CDR3 spans 14 residues. Trimming removed 1 base at V and 11 bases at J, with 12 bases between. Germline CDR1 is SGHDN and CDR2 is FVKESK. The CDR3 DNA reads as TGTGCCAGCAGCCAAGGGTCTGTGGGGACACCCCTCCACTTT. It is translated as CASSQGSVGTPLHF.

The genes are TRBV6-5 and TRBJ1-2; 9 nucleotides agree with TRBD1. V trimming: 4 bases; J trimming: 8 bases; junction bases outside the gene matches: 8. Per the germline V gene, CDR1 is MNHEY and CDR2 is SVGAGI. The CDR3 totals 14 residues. This chain's CDR3 is CASSSPGTGSGYTF. The CDR3 DNA reads TGTGCCAGCAGTTCCCCCGGGACAGGGAGCGGCTACACCTTC.

The V and J genes are TRBV20-1 and TRBJ2-7; the D is unclear. Trimming cost V 3 bases and J 0 bases, with 12 bases left between them. The CDR3 is 14 residues long. Germline V CDR1 and CDR2: DFQATT, SNEGSKA (reference sequence). This chain's CDR3 is CSASSAWSSYEQYV. The CDR3, as DNA: TGCAGTGCTAGTTCGGCTTGGAGCTCCTACGAGCAGTACGTC.

The chain links TRBV15 to TRBJ2-5; D might be TRBD1 (5 bases). The germline CDR1 and CDR2 sequences are LNHNV and YYDKDF (reference sequence). Trimming took 5 bases from V and 5 from J, leaving 18 bases between them. The CDR3 sequence is 15 residues long. The CDR3 protein is CATSEERGTAETQYF. CDR3 bases: TGTGCCACCAGCGAGGAAAGGGGTACGGCGGAGACCCAGTACTTC.

The chain joins TRBV29-1 to TRBJ2-5; 10 bases match TRBD1. V trimming: 7 bases; J trimming: 4 bases; junction bases outside the gene matches: 12. Germline-derived CDR1 and CDR2 are SQVTM and ANQGSEA. This CDR3 comprises 15 residues. CDR3 region: CSGRDGTGERETQYF. DNA for the CDR3: TGCAGCGGCAGAGACGGGACAGGGGAGAGAGAGACCCAGTACTTC.

This chain uses TRBV28 with TRBJ2-5, with 9 bases lining up with TRBD2. After removal of 5 bases from V and 5 bases from J, the junction contained 12 bases not matched to a gene. CDR3 length: 16 residues. Germline V gene lookup returns CDR1 MDHEN and CDR2 SYDVKM. The DNA of the CDR3 is TGTGCCAGCAGTCGGAGAGCGGGAGGCCCTCGCGAGACCCAGTACTTC. Protein product: CASSRRAGGPRETQYF.